Listed below are T cell receptor beta chains from one sample, sequenced in a study of T cell responses to AZD1222 COVID-19 vaccine. Some clones are missing from TCRdb's copy, which holds only in-frame ones; the method was immunoSEQ multiplex PCR. Among 100,000 to 120,000 clones listed, roughly 90% were seen once. The source was peripheral blood, collected on day 0 of AZD1222 vaccination. The receptors were gathered from an adult in good health. The CDR3 runs from the conserved cysteine through the conserved F or W. A D gene is named only where the DNA matches it firmly. Some rows mark clone size as missing; the rest say once, few, many or name a class of expanded clone.

>TRBV7-6|-|-|TRBJ1-3
TGTGCCAGCAGCTTAGGGCCCGGACTCAGCTCTGGAAACACCATATATTTT
CASSLGPGLSSGNTIYF
>TRBV6-2/TRBV6-3|TRBD1|-|TRBJ1-5
TGTGCCAGCAGTGCCCGCCGGGACAGGGGGCATCAGCCCCAGCATTTT
CASSARRDRGHQPQHF
>TRBV27|TRBD1|-|TRBJ1-4
TGTGCCAGCAGTCCACCTGGACAGGGGCATGAAAAACTGTTTTTT
CASSPPGQGHEKLFF
>TRBV10-1|TRBD1|-|TRBJ2-2
TGCGCCAGCAGCCCCGGGACAGCTACCGGGGAGCTGTTTTTT
CASSPGTATGELFF
>TRBV19|TRBD1|few|TRBJ2-2
TGTGCCAGTAGTATGCCGACAGGGGGGGCTAACACCGGGGAGCTGTTTTTT
CASSMPTGGANTGELFF
>TRBV19|TRBD1|-|TRBJ1-1
TGTGCCAGTGGGACAGGGGAAAGCACTGAAGCTTTCTTT
CASGTGESTEAFF
>TRBV28|-|-|TRBJ1-2
TGTGCCAGCAACGTGGGGACACCGGAGCCCACCTTC
CASNVGTPEPTF
>TRBV30|-|-|TRBJ1-2
TGTGCCTGGATTAAAGGGTTGATGGGCTACACCTTC
CAWIKGLMGYTF
>TRBV27|-|-|TRBJ1-1
TGTGCCAGCAGTTTAGGAGCGAACACTGAAGCTTTCTTT
CASSLGANTEAFF
>TRBV7-2|TRBD2|-|TRBJ2-1
TGTGCCAGCAGCTTAGTAGCGGGGGGGCGTGATGAGCAGTTCTTC
CASSLVAGGRDEQFF
>TRBV3-1/TRBV3-2|TRBD1|-|TRBJ1-5
TGTGCCAGCAGCCAATTCCCAATAACAGGGGACATCAATCAGCCCCAGCATTTT
CASSQFPITGDINQPQHF
>TRBV24-1|TRBD1|-|TRBJ2-1
TGTGCCACCGGACAGGGGGCTGGTGAGCAGTTCTTC
CATGQGAGEQFF
>TRBV7-6|-|-|TRBJ1-4
TGTGCCAGCAGCTTATTTTCCGGGGGGATTGAAAAACTGTTTTTT
CASSLFSGGIEKLFF
>TRBV14|TRBD1|once|TRBJ2-5
TGTGCCAGCAGCCAAGAGTGGACAGGGGGCGGCGGGACCCAGTACTTC
CASSQEWTGGGGTQYF
>TRBV5-1|TRBD1|-|TRBJ1-2
TGCGCCAGCAGCTTGGAAGGTCAGGGGGGAGGCTACACCTTC
CASSLEGQGGGYTF
>TRBV4-1|TRBD1|-|TRBJ1-2
TGCGCCAGCAGCCAAGAGCGGACAGGCCGCTGGGGCTACACCTTC
CASSQERTGRWGYTF
>TRBV7-9|TRBD1|-|TRBJ1-3
TGTGCCAGCAGCGGGGGACAGGAGTACACCATATATTTT
CASSGGQEYTIYF
>TRBV10-3|-|once|TRBJ1-1
TGTGCCATCAGTGAGGTTGGGAACACTGAAGCTTTCTTT
CAISEVGNTEAFF
>TRBV4-1|-|-|TRBJ1-2
TGCGCCAGCAGCCAAGATCGGAGCTACACCTTC
CASSQDRSYTF
>TRBV3-1/TRBV3-2|-|-|TRBJ1-3
TGTGCCAGCAATTTCGGGACGGGGGGAAACACCATATATTTT
CASNFGTGGNTIYF
>TRBV5-1|-|-|TRBJ2-7
TGCGCCAGCAGCCTGGATCCCTTCAGAAAAGACTACGAGCAGTACTTC
CASSLDPFRKDYEQYF
>TRBV6-6|TRBD1|-|TRBJ1-6
TGTGCCAGCATTATGGACAGGAGCTCCTATAATTCACCCCTCCACTTT
CASIMDRSSYNSPLHF
>TRBV2|-|-|TRBJ1-5
TGTGCCAGCAGTGTTCTGGGACATCAATCTAATAGCAATCAGCCCCAGCATTTT
CASSVLGHQSNSNQPQHF
>TRBV14|-|-|TRBJ1-1
TGTGCCAGCAGCCAAGATAAAAGGGGCGCAGCTTTCTTT
CASSQDKRGAAFF
>TRBV18|-|-|TRBJ1-1
TGTGCCAGCTCACCCGGACAGCCGAACACTGAAGCTTTCTTT
CASSPGQPNTEAFF
>TRBV9|TRBD2|few|TRBJ2-2
TGTGCCAGCAGCGTAGTAGCGGGGGGGCGGTACACCGGGGAGCTGTTTTTT
CASSVVAGGRYTGELFF
>TRBV19|-|-|TRBJ1-1
TGTGCCAGTTCACATCGTAACACTGAAGCTTTCTTT
CASSHRNTEAFF
>TRBV5-1|-|-|TRBJ1-1
TGCGCCAGCAGCTTGTTCGGGGGTTCTGAAGCTTTCTTT
CASSLFGGSEAFF
>TRBV6-5|-|-|TRBJ2-6
TGTGCCAGCAGTTATCAGGGCTCTGGGGCCAACGTCCTGACTTTC
CASSYQGSGANVLTF
>TRBV7-9|-|-|TRBJ2-2
TGTGCCAGCAGCGCAGTCGGGGAGCTGTTTTTT
CASSAVGELFF
>TRBV12-3/TRBV12-4|-|-|TRBJ2-7
TGTGCCAGCAGTTTAAGGCACGAGCAGTACTTC
CASSLRHEQYF